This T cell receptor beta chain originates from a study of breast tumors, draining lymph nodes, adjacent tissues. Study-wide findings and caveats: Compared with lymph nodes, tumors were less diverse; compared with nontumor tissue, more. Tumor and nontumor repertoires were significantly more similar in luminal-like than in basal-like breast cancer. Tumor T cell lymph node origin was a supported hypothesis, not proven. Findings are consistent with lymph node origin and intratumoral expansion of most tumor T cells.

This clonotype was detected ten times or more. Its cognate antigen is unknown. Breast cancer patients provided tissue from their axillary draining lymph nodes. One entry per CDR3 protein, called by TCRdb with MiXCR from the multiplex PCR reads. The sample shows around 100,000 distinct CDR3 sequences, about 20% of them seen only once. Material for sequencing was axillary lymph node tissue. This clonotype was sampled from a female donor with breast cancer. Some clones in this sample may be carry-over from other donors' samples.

CDR3 in amino acids: CASSQDPGTGGNEQFF. The CDR3 DNA follows: TGCGCCAGCAGCCAAGATCCCGGGACAGGAGGCAATGAGCAGTTCTTC. V usage is TRBV4-1 and J usage is TRBJ2-1; 8 nucleotides align to TRBD1. The germline V gene encodes CDR1 MGHRA and CDR2 YSYEKL. This CDR3 region has 16 residues. V lost 0 bases and J lost 6; bases outside the gene matches: 7.